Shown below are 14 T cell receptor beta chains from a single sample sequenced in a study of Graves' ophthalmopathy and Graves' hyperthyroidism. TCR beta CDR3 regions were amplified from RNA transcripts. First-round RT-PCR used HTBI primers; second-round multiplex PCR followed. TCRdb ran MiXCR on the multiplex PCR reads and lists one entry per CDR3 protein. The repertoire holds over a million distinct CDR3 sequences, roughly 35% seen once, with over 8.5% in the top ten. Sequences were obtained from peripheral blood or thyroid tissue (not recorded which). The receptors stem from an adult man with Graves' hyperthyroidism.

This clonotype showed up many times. CDR3 region: CASSPVGRGTNYGYTF. CDR3 nucleotide sequence: TGCGCCAGCAGCCCGGTGGGCAGGGGCACTAACTATGGCTACACCTTC. This sequence joins TRBV4-1 and TRBJ1-2; possibly TRBD1 for D (6 bases). Trimming stripped 4 bases from V and 0 bases from J, with 15 bases between. The CDR3 covers 16 residues. Germline lookup yields CDR1 MGHRA and CDR2 YSYEKL.

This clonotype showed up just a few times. CDR3 sequence reads: CATRRAWETQYF. The CDR3 nucleotides read TGTGCCACGCGGAGGGCTTGGGAGACCCAGTACTTC. The rearrangement uses TRBV10-3 and TRBJ2-5, with a tentative D call TRBD2 (6 bases). Germline lookup yields CDR1 ENHRY and CDR2 SYGVKD. CDR3 length: 12 residues. V was shortened by 10 bases and J by 5 bases, with 14 bases between the two germline ends.

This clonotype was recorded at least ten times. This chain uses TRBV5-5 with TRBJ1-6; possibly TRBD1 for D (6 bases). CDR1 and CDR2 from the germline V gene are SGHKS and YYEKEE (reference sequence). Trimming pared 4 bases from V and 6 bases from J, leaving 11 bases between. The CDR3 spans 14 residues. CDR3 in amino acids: CASSQGQFNSPLHF. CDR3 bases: TGTGCCAGCAGCCAGGGGCAGTTTAATTCACCCCTCCACTTT. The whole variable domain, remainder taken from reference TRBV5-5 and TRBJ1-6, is DAGVTQSPTHLIKTRGQQVTLRCSPISGHKSVSWYQQVLGQGPQFIFQYYEKEERGRGNFPDRFSARQFPNYSSELNVNALLLGDSALYLCASSQGQFNSPLHFGNGTRLTVT.

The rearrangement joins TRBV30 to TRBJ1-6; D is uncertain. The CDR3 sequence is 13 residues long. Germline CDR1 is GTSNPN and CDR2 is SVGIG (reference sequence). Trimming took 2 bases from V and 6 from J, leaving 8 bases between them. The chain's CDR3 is CAWSSNVNSPLHF. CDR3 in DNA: TGTGCCTGGAGTAGCAATGTTAATTCACCCCTCCACTTT. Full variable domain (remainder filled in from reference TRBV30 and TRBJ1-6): SQTIHQWPATLVQPVGSPLSLECTVEGTSNPNLYWYRQAAGRGLQLLFYSVGIGQISSEVPQNLSASRPQDRQFILSSKKLLLSDSGFYLCAWSSNVNSPLHFGNGTRLTVT.

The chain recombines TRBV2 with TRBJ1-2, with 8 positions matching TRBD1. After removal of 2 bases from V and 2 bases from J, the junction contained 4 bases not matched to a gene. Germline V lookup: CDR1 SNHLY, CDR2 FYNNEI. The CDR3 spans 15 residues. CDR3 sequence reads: CASSEFQGANYGYTF. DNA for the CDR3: TGTGCCAGCAGTGAATTTCAGGGGGCAAACTATGGCTACACCTTC.

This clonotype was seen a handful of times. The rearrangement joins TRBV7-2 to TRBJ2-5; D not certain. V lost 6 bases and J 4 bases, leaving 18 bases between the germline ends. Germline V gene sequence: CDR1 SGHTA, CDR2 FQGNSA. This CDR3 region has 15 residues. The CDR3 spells CASSFDPDPGETQYF. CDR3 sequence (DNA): TGTGCCAGCAGTTTCGACCCCGATCCCGGAGAGACCCAGTACTTC.

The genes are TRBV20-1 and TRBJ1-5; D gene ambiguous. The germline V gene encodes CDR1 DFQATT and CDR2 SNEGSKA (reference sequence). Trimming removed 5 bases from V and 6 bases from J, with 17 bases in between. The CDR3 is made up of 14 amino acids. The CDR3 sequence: CSALVGSAGQPQHF. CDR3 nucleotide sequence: TGCAGTGCTCTCGTGGGGAGCGCGGGTCAGCCCCAGCATTTT.

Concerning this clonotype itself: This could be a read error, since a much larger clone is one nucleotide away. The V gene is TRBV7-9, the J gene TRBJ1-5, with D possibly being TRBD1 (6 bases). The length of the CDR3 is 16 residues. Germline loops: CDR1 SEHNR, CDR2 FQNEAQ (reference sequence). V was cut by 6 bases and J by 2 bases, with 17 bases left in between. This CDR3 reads CASSFDRPFGNQPQHF. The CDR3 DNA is TGTGCCAGCAGTTTCGACAGGCCCTTCGGCAATCAGCCCCAGCATTTT.

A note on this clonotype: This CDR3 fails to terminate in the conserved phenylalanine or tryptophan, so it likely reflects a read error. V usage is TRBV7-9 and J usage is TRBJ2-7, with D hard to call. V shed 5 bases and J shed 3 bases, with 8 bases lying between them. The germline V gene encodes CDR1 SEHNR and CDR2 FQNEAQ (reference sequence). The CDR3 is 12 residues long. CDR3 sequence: CASSPGNYEQYL. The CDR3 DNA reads TGTGCCAGCAGCCCGGGTAACTACGAGCAGTACCTC.

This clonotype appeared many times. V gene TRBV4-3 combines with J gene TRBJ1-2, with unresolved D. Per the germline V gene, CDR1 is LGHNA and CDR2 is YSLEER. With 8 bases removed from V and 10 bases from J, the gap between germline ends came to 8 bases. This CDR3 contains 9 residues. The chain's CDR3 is CASFKAYTF. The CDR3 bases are TGCGCCAGCTTCAAAGCCTACACCTTC.

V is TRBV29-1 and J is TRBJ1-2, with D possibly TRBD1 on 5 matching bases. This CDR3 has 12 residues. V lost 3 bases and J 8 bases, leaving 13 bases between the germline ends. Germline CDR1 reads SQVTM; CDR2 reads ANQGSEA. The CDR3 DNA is TGCAGCGTTGACAGGGTTCGGGGAGGCTACACCTTC. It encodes CSVDRVRGGYTF. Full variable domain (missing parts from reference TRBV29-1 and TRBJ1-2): SAVISQKPSRDICQRGTSLTIQCQVDSQVTMMFWYRQQPGQSLTLIATANQGSEATYESGFVIDKFPISRPNLTFSTLTVSNMSPEDSSIYLCSVDRVRGGYTFGSGTRLTVV.

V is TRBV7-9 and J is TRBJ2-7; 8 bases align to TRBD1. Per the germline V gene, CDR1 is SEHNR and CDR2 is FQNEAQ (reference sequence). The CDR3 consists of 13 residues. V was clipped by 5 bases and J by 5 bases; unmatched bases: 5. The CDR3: CASSPGGRDEQYF. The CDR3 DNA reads TGTGCCAGCAGCCCAGGGGGCAGAGACGAGCAGTACTTC.

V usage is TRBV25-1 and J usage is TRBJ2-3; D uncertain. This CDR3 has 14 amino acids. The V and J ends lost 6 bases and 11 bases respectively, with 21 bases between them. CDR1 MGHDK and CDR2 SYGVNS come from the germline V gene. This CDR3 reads CASRSAQSYNEQYF. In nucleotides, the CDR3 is TGTGCCAGCAGATCGGCACAGTCCTACAATGAGCAGTATTTT. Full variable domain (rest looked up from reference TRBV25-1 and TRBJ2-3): EADIYQTPRYLVIGTGKKITLECSQTMGHDKMYWYQQDPGMELHLIHYSYGVNSTEKGDLSSESTVSRIRTEHFPLTLESARPSHTSQYLCASRSAQSYNEQYFGPGTRLTVL.

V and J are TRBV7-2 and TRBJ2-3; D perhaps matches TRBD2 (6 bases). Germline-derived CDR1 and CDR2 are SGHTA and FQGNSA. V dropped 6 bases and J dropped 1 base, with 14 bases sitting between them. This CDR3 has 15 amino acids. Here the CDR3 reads CASSLEGIGTDTQYF. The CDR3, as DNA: TGTGCCAGCAGTTTGGAGGGTATCGGCACAGATACGCAGTATTTT. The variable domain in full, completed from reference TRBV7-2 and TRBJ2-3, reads GAGVSQSPSNKVTEKGKDVELRCDPISGHTALYWYRQSLGQGLEFLIYFQGNSAPDKSGLPSDRFSAERTGGSVSTLTIQRTQQEDSAVYLCASSLEGIGTDTQYFGPGTRLTVL.